This T cell receptor (beta chain) was documented in a study of blood T cell repertoires in COVID-19. Study-level background: Acute and convalescent COVID-19 samples came from the United States, Italy and Spain. T cells, B-cell-depleted T cells, or PBMCs supplied cDNA or gDNA.

With V trimmed by 0 bases and J by 3 bases, 0 bases remained unmatched. Germline values: CDR1 MNHEY, CDR2 SVGEGT. This CDR3 contains 14 residues. In the original analysis: Scientists estimated how many nucleated cells there were by amplifying reference gene primers. Libraries were prepared by immunoSEQ multiplex PCR; TCRdb keeps only in-frame clonotypes and omits some of them. That table gives V, J and clone size, and the DNA gave D and trimming. The table records roughly 90,000 clones, around 81% of them present only once. A remark on this clone: Within the sample, other DNA sequences also encode this same CDR3.

Sequencing was carried out using peripheral blood. The chain couples TRBV6-2 or TRBV6-3 to TRBJ2-7; 9 bases are shared with TRBD1. The clonotype was recovered from a man aged 45-60 years with acute or convalescent COVID-19. DNA for the CDR3: TGTGCCAGCAGTTACTCGACAGGGGGCTACGAGCAGTACTTC. It specifies CASSYSTGGYEQYF.